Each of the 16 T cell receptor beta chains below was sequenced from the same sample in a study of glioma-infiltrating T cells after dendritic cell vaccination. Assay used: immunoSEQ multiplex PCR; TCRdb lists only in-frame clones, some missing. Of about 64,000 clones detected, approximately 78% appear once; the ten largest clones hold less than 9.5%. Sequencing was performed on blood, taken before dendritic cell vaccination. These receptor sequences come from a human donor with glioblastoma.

The CDR3 spells CASRLAGGVTDTQYF. CDR3 in DNA: TGCGCCAGCCGACTAGCGGGGGGCGTCACAGATACGCAGTATTTT. The chain combines TRBV5-1 with TRBJ2-3, with 13 bases fitting TRBD2. Germline lookup yields CDR1 SGHRS and CDR2 YFSETQ. The CDR3 loop spans 15 amino acids. V shed 7 bases and J 2 bases; nucleotides not matched to a gene: 4.

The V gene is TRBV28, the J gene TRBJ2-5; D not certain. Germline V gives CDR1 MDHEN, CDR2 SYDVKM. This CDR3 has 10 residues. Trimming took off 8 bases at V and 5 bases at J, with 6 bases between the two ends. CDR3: CASGLETQYF. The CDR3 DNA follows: TGTGCCAGCGGCTTGGAGACCCAGTACTTC.

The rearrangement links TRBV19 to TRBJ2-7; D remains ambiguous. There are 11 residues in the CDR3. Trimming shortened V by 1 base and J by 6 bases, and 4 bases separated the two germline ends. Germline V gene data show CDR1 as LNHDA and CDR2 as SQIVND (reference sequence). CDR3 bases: TGTGCCAGTAGTATAGGTAGCGAGCAGTACTTC. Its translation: CASSIGSEQYF.

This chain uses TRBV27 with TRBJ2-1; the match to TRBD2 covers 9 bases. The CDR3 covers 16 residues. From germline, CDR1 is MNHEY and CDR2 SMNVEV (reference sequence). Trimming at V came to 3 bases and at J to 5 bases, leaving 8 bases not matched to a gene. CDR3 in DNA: TGTGCCAGCAGTTTTCGGACTAGCGTAGACCACAATGAGCAGTTCTTC. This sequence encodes CASSFRTSVDHNEQFF.

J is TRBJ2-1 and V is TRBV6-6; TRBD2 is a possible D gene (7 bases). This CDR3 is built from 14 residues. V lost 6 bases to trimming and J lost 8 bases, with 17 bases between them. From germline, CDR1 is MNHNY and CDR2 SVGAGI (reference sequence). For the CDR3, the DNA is TGTGCCAGCAGCTACCCTCGAGGGGGGGATGAGCAGTTCTTC. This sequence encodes CASSYPRGGDEQFF.

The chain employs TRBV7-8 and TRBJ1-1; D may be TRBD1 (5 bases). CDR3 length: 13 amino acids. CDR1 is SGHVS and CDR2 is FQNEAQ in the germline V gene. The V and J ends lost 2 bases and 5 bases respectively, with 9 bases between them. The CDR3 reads CASSLTGGTEAFF. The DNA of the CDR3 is TGTGCCAGCAGCTTAACCGGGGGTACTGAAGCTTTCTTT. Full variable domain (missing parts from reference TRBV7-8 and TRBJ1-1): GAGVSQSPRYKVAKRGQDVALRCDPISGHVSLFWYQQALGQGPEFLTYFQNEAQLDKSGLPSDRFFAERPEGSVSTLKIQRTQQEDSAVYLCASSLTGGTEAFFGQGTRLTVV.

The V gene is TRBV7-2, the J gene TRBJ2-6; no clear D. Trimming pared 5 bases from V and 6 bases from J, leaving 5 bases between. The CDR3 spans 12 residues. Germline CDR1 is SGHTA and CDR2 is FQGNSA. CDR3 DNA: TGTGCCAGCAGCCCTCCGGCCAACGTCCTGACTTTC. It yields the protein CASSPPANVLTF.

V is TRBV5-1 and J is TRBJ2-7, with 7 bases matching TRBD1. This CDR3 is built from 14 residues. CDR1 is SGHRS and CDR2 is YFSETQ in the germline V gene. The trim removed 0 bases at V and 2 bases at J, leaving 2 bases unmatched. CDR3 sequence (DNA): TGCGCCAGCAGCTTGGCGGGGACAGCCTACGAGCAGTACTTC. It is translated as CASSLAGTAYEQYF.

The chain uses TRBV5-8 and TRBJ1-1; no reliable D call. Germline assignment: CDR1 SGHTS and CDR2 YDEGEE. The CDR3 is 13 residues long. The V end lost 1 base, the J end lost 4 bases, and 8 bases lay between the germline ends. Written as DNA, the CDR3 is TGTGCCAGCAGCTTGAGCCTGATCACTGAAGCTTTCTTT. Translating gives CASSLSLITEAFF.

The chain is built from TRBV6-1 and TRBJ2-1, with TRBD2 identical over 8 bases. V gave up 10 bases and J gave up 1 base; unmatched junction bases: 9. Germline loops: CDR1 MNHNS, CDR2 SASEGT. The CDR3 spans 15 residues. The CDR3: CATTHAGGSYNEQFF. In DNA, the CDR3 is TGTGCCACGACCCACGCGGGGGGTTCCTACAATGAGCAGTTCTTC.

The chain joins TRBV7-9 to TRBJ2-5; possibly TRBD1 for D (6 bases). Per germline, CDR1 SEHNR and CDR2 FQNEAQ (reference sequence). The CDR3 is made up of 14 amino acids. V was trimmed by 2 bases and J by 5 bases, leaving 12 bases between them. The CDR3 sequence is CASSLRTVGETQYF. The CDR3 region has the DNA TGTGCCAGCAGCTTAAGGACAGTGGGGGAGACCCAGTACTTC.

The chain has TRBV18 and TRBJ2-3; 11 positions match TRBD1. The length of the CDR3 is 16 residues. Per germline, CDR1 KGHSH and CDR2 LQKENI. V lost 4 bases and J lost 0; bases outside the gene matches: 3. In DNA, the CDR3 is TGTGCCAGCTCACTCGGGACAGGGGGTAGCACAGATACGCAGTATTTT. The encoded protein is CASSLGTGGSTDTQYF.

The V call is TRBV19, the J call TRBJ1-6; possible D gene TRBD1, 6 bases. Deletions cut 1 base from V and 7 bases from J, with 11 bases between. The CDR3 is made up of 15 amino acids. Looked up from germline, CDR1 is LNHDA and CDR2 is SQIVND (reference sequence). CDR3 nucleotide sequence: TGTGCCAGTAGTATAGTACCCGGGACAAATTCACCCCTCCACTTT. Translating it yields CASSIVPGTNSPLHF.

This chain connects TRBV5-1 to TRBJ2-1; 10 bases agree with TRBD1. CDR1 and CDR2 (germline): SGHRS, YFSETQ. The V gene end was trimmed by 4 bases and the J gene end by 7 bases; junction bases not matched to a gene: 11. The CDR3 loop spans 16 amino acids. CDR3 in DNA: TGCGCCAGCAGCCGACTGCCGGGACAGGGGCAAAATGAGCAGTTCTTC. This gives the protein CASSRLPGQGQNEQFF.

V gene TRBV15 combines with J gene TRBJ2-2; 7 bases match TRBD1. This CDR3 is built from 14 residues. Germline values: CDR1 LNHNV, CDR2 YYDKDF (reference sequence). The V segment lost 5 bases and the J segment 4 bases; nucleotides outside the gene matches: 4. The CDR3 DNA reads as TGTGCCACCAGCGACAGGGATAGCACCGGGGAGCTGTTTTTT. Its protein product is CATSDRDSTGELFF.

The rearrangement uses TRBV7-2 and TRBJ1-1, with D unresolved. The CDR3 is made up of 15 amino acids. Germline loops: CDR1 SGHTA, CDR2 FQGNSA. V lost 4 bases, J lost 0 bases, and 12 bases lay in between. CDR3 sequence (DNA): TGTGCCAGCAGCTCGAGAGCGGCGGTGAACACTGAAGCTTTCTTT. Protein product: CASSSRAAVNTEAFF.